This passage covers 11 T cell receptor beta chains from one sample sequenced in a study of shared clonotypes between healthy human individuals. Clones were sequenced by immunoSEQ multiplex PCR, and TCRdb holds only the in-frame ones, with some missing. The data contain about 530,000 clones, 60% to 80% of them singletons. Material for sequencing was PBMCs. The receptors were gathered from a woman between 40 and 50 years old in good health. Some clones in this sample may be carry-over from other donors' samples.

The CDR3 is CASSQGASSGIETQYF. The CDR3 DNA is TGCGCCAGCAGCCAAGGGGCATCTAGCGGGATCGAGACCCAGTACTTC. V is TRBV4-3 and J is TRBJ2-5; 9 bases align to TRBD2. V lost 1 base and J lost 5; bases outside the gene matches: 8. The CDR3 sequence is 16 residues long. The germline V gene has CDR1 LGHNA and CDR2 YSLEER.

This clone was seen only once. The rearrangement joins TRBV11-2 to TRBJ1-1; tentative D call: TRBD1 (5 bases). There are 15 residues in the CDR3. Germline-derived CDR1 and CDR2 are SGHAT and FQNNGV. Between the trimmed V and J ends, which lost 4 bases and 0 bases, there was a span of 12 bases. CDR3 residues: CASSSPWTLNTEAFF. Written as DNA, the CDR3 is TGTGCCAGCAGCTCCCCTTGGACATTGAACACTGAAGCTTTCTTT.

This clone occurred many times. The chain joins TRBV11-1 to TRBJ1-2; 7 bases agree with TRBD1. The junction had 0 bases not matched to a gene; V was cut back by 2 bases and J by 3 bases. The germline V gene encodes CDR1 SGHAT and CDR2 FQDESV (reference sequence). The CDR3 runs 13 residues. The CDR3 nucleotides read TGTGCCAGCAGCTTACAGGGGGACTATGGCTACACCTTC. Translated, it gives CASSLQGDYGYTF.

This rearrangement joins TRBV7-2 to TRBJ2-5; a weak D match, TRBD1 (5 bases). The CDR3 covers 15 residues. CDR1 and CDR2 (germline): SGHTA, FQGNSA. Trimming shortened V by 5 bases and J by 1 base, and 14 bases separated the two germline ends. The CDR3 region is CASSRAADSQETQYF. As DNA, the CDR3 is TGTGCCAGCAGCCGCGCCGCAGACAGCCAAGAGACCCAGTACTTC.

This rearrangement joins TRBV21-1 to TRBJ2-7; the D call TRBD1 from the table was never checked on the DNA. TRBV21-1 is a pseudogene locus. The CDR3 runs to 14 residues. The CDR3 sequence is CASSPRTGRYEQYF. The CDR3 region has the DNA TGTGCCAGCAGCCCCCGGACAGGCCGTTACGAGCAGTACTTC.

This chain joins TRBV19 and TRBJ2-3; 9 bases map to TRBD1. The junction had 7 bases not matched to a gene; V was cut back by 5 bases and J by 4 bases. The CDR3 sequence is 15 residues long. Germline V gene lookup returns CDR1 LNHDA and CDR2 SQIVND (reference sequence). The CDR3 spells CASSWTGDLADTQYF. The DNA of the CDR3 is TGTGCCAGTAGTTGGACAGGGGATCTGGCAGATACGCAGTATTTT.

This chain uses TRBV19 with TRBJ2-2, with D possibly TRBD1 on 5 matching bases. Trimming took 1 base from V and 2 from J, leaving 14 bases between them. The CDR3 consists of 17 residues. Germline assignment: CDR1 LNHDA and CDR2 SQIVND (reference sequence). CDR3 DNA sequence: TGTGCCAGTAGTATAGGGGAAGGGGCACCCAACACCGGGGAGCTGTTTTTT. Translating gives CASSIGEGAPNTGELFF.

This chain joins TRBV15 and TRBJ1-1; D ambiguous. The CDR3 totals 15 residues. Germline-derived CDR1 and CDR2 are LNHNV and YYDKDF (reference sequence). V shed 5 bases and J shed 1 base, with 14 bases lying between them. CDR3 in DNA: TGTGCCACCAGCCGTGGGCAGAATAAGAACACTGAAGCTTTCTTT. This translates into CATSRGQNKNTEAFF. The entire variable domain, with the rest obtained from reference TRBV15 and TRBJ1-1, is as follows: DAMVIQNPRYQVTQFGKPVTLSCSQTLNHNVMYWYQQKSSQAPKLLFHYYDKDFNNEADTPDNFQSRRPNTSFCFLDIRSPGLGDTAMYLCATSRGQNKNTEAFFGQGTRLTVV.

The J gene is TRBJ1-4, the V gene TRBV5-6; D possibly corresponds to TRBD1 (6 bases). With 2 bases removed from V and 5 bases from J, the gap between germline ends came to 13 bases. CDR1 SGHDT and CDR2 YYEEEE come from the germline V gene. CDR3 length: 15 residues. CDR3: CASSFAGHINEKLFF. The DNA for the CDR3 is TGTGCCAGCAGCTTCGCGGGACATATAAATGAAAAACTGTTTTTT.

This clone was seen a handful of times. The V gene is TRBV10-2, the J gene TRBJ2-1; the D is unclear. Trimming took off 0 bases at V and 7 bases at J, with 7 bases between the two ends. This CDR3 comprises 13 residues. Per germline, CDR1 WSHSY and CDR2 SAAADI. CDR3 protein: CASSESWSNEQFF. CDR3 nucleotide sequence: TGCGCCAGCAGTGAGTCGTGGTCAAATGAGCAGTTCTTC.

In its sample, this clone was seen once. The gene calls are TRBV2 and TRBJ2-7; tentatively, D is TRBD1 or TRBD2 (5 bases each). V lost 0 bases to trimming and J lost 3 bases, with 9 bases between them. Germline V lookup: CDR1 SNHLY, CDR2 FYNNEI. The CDR3 sequence is 14 residues long. CDR3 amino acids: CASSEAGTNYEQYF. In DNA, the CDR3 is TGTGCCAGCAGTGAAGCGGGGACCAACTACGAGCAGTACTTC.